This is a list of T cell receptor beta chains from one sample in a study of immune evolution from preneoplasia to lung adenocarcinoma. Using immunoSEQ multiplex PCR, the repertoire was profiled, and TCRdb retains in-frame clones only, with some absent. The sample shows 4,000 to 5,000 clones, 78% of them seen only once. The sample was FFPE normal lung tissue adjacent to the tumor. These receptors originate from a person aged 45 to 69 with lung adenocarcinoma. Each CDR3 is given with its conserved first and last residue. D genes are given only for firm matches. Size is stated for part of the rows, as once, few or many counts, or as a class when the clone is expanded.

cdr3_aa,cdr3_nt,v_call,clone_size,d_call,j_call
CASSPAGLAAYEQYF,TGTGCCAGCAGTCCCGCGGGACTAGCCGCCTACGAGCAGTACTTC,TRBV27,few,TRBD2,TRBJ2-7
CASSSRDIYGYTF,TGCGCCAGCAGCTCAAGGGACATCTATGGCTACACCTTC,TRBV5-1,-,-,TRBJ1-2
CAITSGRAGGADTQYF,TGTGCCATCACCAGCGGGAGGGCCGGTGGCGCAGATACGCAGTATTTT,TRBV10-3,once,TRBD2,TRBJ2-3
CASRTTGVGANVLTF,TGTGCCAGCAGAACTACGGGAGTTGGGGCCAACGTCCTGACTTTC,TRBV27,-,-,TRBJ2-6
CATSNPGTSGRAVGADTQYF,TGTGCCACCAGCAACCCCGGGACTAGCGGGAGGGCCGTAGGTGCGGATACGCAGTATTTT,TRBV15,-,TRBD2,TRBJ2-3
CASRIGAGELFF,TGTGCCAGTAGGATTGGGGCCGGGGAGCTGTTTTTT,TRBV19,-,-,TRBJ2-2
CASSTGTARYKSEQFF,TGTGCCAGCAGCACGGGGACGGCTCGATACAAAAGTGAGCAGTTCTTC,TRBV7-9,few,-,TRBJ2-1
CASSLGVDEQYF,TGTGCCAGCAGTTTGGGAGTTGACGAGCAGTACTTC,TRBV6-6,-,-,TRBJ2-7
CASSLEGYSNQPQHF,TGTGCCAGCAGCCTAGAGGGATATAGCAATCAGCCCCAGCATTTT,TRBV7-9,-,-,TRBJ1-5
CASGGQGSGNEQFF,TGCGCCAGCGGAGGACAGGGAAGCGGCAATGAGCAGTTCTTC,TRBV10-2,-,TRBD1,TRBJ2-1
CASSPTNF,TGTGCCAGCAGCCCCACAAACTTC,TRBV11-3,-,-,TRBJ2-7
CASSENSADTQYF,TGTGCCAGCAGCGAAAACAGTGCAGATACGCAGTATTTT,TRBV7-9,few,-,TRBJ2-3
CASSPEGLNTEAFF,TGTGCCAGCAGCCCGGAGGGGTTGAACACTGAAGCTTTCTTT,TRBV5-6,-,-,TRBJ1-1
CASSLGLSYIPYNEQFF,TGTGCCAGCAGCTTAGGACTATCCTATATCCCCTACAATGAGCAGTTCTTC,TRBV5-6,-,-,TRBJ2-1
CASSLRTGTLQETQYF,TGTGCCAGCAGCCTAAGGACAGGGACCCTCCAAGAGACCCAGTACTTC,TRBV11-1,-,TRBD1,TRBJ2-5
CASSYSTAGGADTQYF,TGTGCCAGCAGTTACTCCACAGCGGGAGGTGCAGATACGCAGTATTTT,TRBV6-5,-,TRBD2,TRBJ2-3
CASSSGTGHNYGYTF,TGTGCCAGCAGCTCCGGGACAGGGCATAACTATGGCTACACCTTC,TRBV5-4,few,TRBD1,TRBJ1-2
CASSSWDRTAYEQYF,TGTGCCAGCAGTTCCTGGGACAGGACGGCCTACGAGCAGTACTTC,TRBV6-6,-,TRBD1,TRBJ2-7
CASSSTGTSDNEQFF,TGTGCCAGCAGCTCAACCGGGACTAGCGACAATGAGCAGTTCTTC,TRBV7-3,-,TRBD2,TRBJ2-1
CASSLANRGSSGRYEQYF,TGCGCCAGCAGCTTGGCCAATCGAGGATCTAGCGGGAGATACGAGCAGTACTTC,TRBV5-1,once,TRBD2,TRBJ2-7
CSVDWTGMGETQYF,TGCAGCGTTGACTGGACAGGGATGGGAGAGACCCAGTACTTC,TRBV29-1,few,TRBD1,TRBJ2-5
CASSLDPGTGVSNEQFF,TGTGCCAGCAGCTTAGACCCCGGGACAGGGGTTTCCAATGAGCAGTTCTTC,TRBV7-3,-,TRBD1,TRBJ2-1
CASSAWTTYEQYF,TGTGCCAGCAGTGCGTGGACGACCTACGAGCAGTACTTC,TRBV6-1,-,-,TRBJ2-7
CASSSQTGATYEQYF,TGTGCCAGCAGCTCTCAAACAGGGGCAACCTACGAGCAGTACTTC,TRBV5-5,-,TRBD1,TRBJ2-7
CASSLDAMVSYEQYF,TGTGCCAGCAGCTTAGATGCTATGGTGTCCTACGAGCAGTACTTC,TRBV7-8,-,-,TRBJ2-7
CASSRSRGSNYGYTF,TGTGCCAGCAGTCGATCCAGGGGATCTAACTATGGCTACACCTTC,TRBV27,-,-,TRBJ1-2
CASSQDAASGSGETQYF,TGTGCCAGCAGCCAAGATGCGGCTAGCGGGAGTGGGGAGACCCAGTACTTC,TRBV7-9,-,TRBD2,TRBJ2-5
CASSINRALNEKLFF,TGTGCCAGTAGTATCAACAGGGCTCTTAATGAAAAACTGTTTTTT,TRBV19,-,-,TRBJ1-4
CASSLNRGLSYEQYF,TGCGCCAGCAGCTTGAACAGGGGCCTCTCCTACGAGCAGTACTTC,TRBV5-1,-,TRBD1,TRBJ2-7
CASSVTSTGETQYF,TGTGCCAGCAGCGTCACCTCCACTGGAGAGACCCAGTACTTC,TRBV9,-,-,TRBJ2-5
CASSARGIYEQYF,TGTGCCAGCAGCGCCAGGGGCATCTACGAGCAGTACTTC,TRBV7-8,-,-,TRBJ2-7
CASSADLTYEQYF,TGTGCCAGCAGCGCGGACTTAACCTACGAGCAGTACTTC,TRBV4-2,-,-,TRBJ2-7
CASSSSLYEQYF,TGTGCCAGCAGCTCCTCACTCTACGAGCAGTACTTC,TRBV7-9,-,-,TRBJ2-7
CASRGNGPSGNEQFF,TGTGCCAGTAGGGGGAACGGGCCTAGCGGCAATGAGCAGTTCTTC,TRBV19,-,TRBD2,TRBJ2-1
CASSPQGQGNYGYTF,TGTGCCAGCTCACCACAGGGCCAGGGGAACTATGGCTACACCTTC,TRBV18,-,-,TRBJ1-2
CASSQTRGGAEKLFF,TGTGCCAGCAGTCAAACCCGGGGTGGGGCCGAAAAACTGTTTTTT,TRBV6-5,-,-,TRBJ1-4
CASTGGEKLFF,TGTGCCAGTACCGGAGGAGAAAAACTGTTTTTT,TRBV19,few,-,TRBJ1-4
CASSVTTGRSQETQYF,TGTGCCAGCAGTGTCACAACGGGCCGCTCTCAAGAGACCCAGTACTTC,TRBV28,-,-,TRBJ2-5
CASSPPGAGEAKNIQYF,TGTGCCAGCAGCCCCCCCGGGGCGGGAGAAGCCAAAAACATTCAGTACTTC,TRBV7-9,large,TRBD2,TRBJ2-4
CASSEAHRLTGSGQPQHF,TGTGCCAGCAGTGAAGCTCACCGCCTGACAGGGAGCGGCCAGCCCCAGCATTTT,TRBV2,once,TRBD1,TRBJ1-5
CASSPGVGNTQYF,TGTGCCAGCTCACCAGGGGTGGGAAATACGCAGTATTTT,TRBV18,-,-,TRBJ2-3
CASSPGRGRPNTGELFF,TGTGCCAGCAGTCCCGGTCGCGGACGCCCGAACACCGGGGAGCTGTTTTTT,TRBV28,-,-,TRBJ2-2
CASSLSSNYGYTF,TGTGCCAGCAGTTTAAGTTCTAACTATGGCTACACCTTC,TRBV28,-,-,TRBJ1-2
CSVALGGMNTEAFF,TGCAGCGTGGCACTGGGGGGCATGAACACTGAAGCTTTCTTT,TRBV29-1,-,-,TRBJ1-1
CASSLLPNADTQYF,TGTGCCAGCAGCTTACTCCCTAATGCAGATACGCAGTATTTT,TRBV11-2,-,-,TRBJ2-3
CASSQFLKSSYNEQFF,TGTGCCAGCAGCCAGTTCTTGAAGTCCTCCTACAATGAGCAGTTCTTC,TRBV11-2,-,-,TRBJ2-1
CASSYGAGGTYEQYF,TGTGCCAGCAGTTACGGTGCGGGAGGAACCTACGAGCAGTACTTC,TRBV6-5,few,TRBD2,TRBJ2-7
CAIGPSGANVLTF,TGTGCCATCGGGCCTTCTGGGGCCAACGTCCTGACTTTC,TRBV6-1,-,-,TRBJ2-6
CASSFSGGDLTF,TGTGCCAGCAGCTTCTCTGGCGGGGATCTGACTTTC,TRBV7-3,-,-,TRBJ2-6
CAWGEKLHGYTF,TGTGCCTGGGGGGAGAAGCTACATGGCTACACCTTC,TRBV30,-,-,TRBJ1-2
CASSLRTSGGTGELFF,TGTGCCAGCAGCTTACGGACTAGCGGGGGCACCGGGGAGCTGTTTTTT,TRBV11-3,-,TRBD2,TRBJ2-2
CASSPADRVRETQYF,TGTGCCAGCTCACCAGCGGACAGGGTTCGAGAGACCCAGTACTTC,TRBV18,-,TRBD1,TRBJ2-5
CASSGLAGSSYEQYF,TGTGCCAGCAGTGGACTAGCGGGAAGCTCCTACGAGCAGTACTTC,TRBV28,few,TRBD2,TRBJ2-7